This T cell receptor beta chain was recorded in a study of blood T cell repertoires in COVID-19. Looking at the study overall: Some COVID-19 samples were acute and others convalescent; all came from the United States, Italy and Spain.

Participants spanned ages about 18 to 95 years and resided in 20 to 30 US areas. Sequenced by immunoSEQ multiplex PCR; TCRdb stores in-frame clones only, minus some. This sample has 200,000 to 250,000 clones, with just under 90% found just once. V lost 3 bases, J lost 4 bases, and 12 bases lay in between. Germline CDR1 and CDR2: MGHRA and YSYEKL. The CDR3 covers 15 residues. The material sequenced was PBMCs or T cells enriched from blood (not recorded which). The origin of this receptor is a man in his thirties or forties who had recovered from COVID-19. The chain couples TRBV4-1 to TRBJ2-2, with D possibly matching TRBD2 (7 bases). The CDR3 is CASSHGGRSTGELFF. The CDR3 coding sequence is TGCGCCAGCAGCCACGGGGGGCGGAGCACCGGGGAGCTGTTTTTT.